The rows below give T cell receptor beta chains drawn from one sample of a study of T cell responses to AZD1222 COVID-19 vaccine. Here immunoSEQ multiplex PCR was the method, and the copy in TCRdb shows in-frame clones only, minus some. The table records about 160,000 clones, approximately 93% of them present only once. Specimen: peripheral blood, collected on day 0 of AZD1222 vaccination. The source is an adult in good health. Both conserved end residues are part of each CDR3. A D gene is named only where the DNA matches it firmly. Only some rows state a clone size, as once, few, many or a class for expanded clones.

NA	TRBV14	TRBJ2-7	NA	TGTGCCAGCAGCCAAGGCTTTGCTGCCCACGAGCAGTACTTC	CASSQGFAAHEQYF
NA	TRBV24-1	TRBJ2-1	NA	TGTGCCACCAGTGATTTAACGGGAAGGCAGTTCTTC	CATSDLTGRQFF
NA	TRBV7-9	TRBJ1-2	NA	TGTGCCAGCAGCTTAGCGGGGGGAGTGACGGATGGCTACACCTTC	CASSLAGGVTDGYTF
NA	TRBV12-3/TRBV12-4	TRBJ1-4	NA	TGTGCCAGCAGTTCGGACAGAAATGGGGTATTGTTTTTT	CASSSDRNGVLFF
NA	TRBV5-1	TRBJ1-4	NA	TGCGCCAGCAGCCCAGGACAGAGCGCAACTAATGAAAAACTGTTTTTT	CASSPGQSATNEKLFF
NA	TRBV9	TRBJ2-2	NA	TGTGCCAGCAGCCATGAGAGGGGGAGCGGGGAGCTGTTTTTT	CASSHERGSGELFF
NA	TRBV19	TRBJ2-3	TRBD2	TGTGCCAGTAGTATAGTGGGAGGACTAGCGGGGTCTAGCACAGATACGCAGTATTTT	CASSIVGGLAGSSTDTQYF
NA	TRBV5-1	TRBJ1-5	NA	TGCGCCAGCAGCTTCCTCGGACTGCCCAATCAGCCCCAGCATTTT	CASSFLGLPNQPQHF
NA	TRBV24-1	TRBJ2-7	NA	TGTGCCACCAGTGATGCCGCGGGGTCCTCCTACGAGCAGTACTTC	CATSDAAGSSYEQYF
NA	TRBV19	TRBJ1-1	NA	TGTGCCAGTAGTAGAACCCTCATGGGGACTGAAGCTTTCTTT	CASSRTLMGTEAFF
NA	TRBV6-5	TRBJ2-2	NA	TGTGCCAGCAGACCCGGGACGGTTTACACCGGGGAGCTGTTTTTT	CASRPGTVYTGELFF
NA	TRBV5-1	TRBJ1-2	NA	TGCGCCAGCCGGAGCGTTGGGGACCTCTATGGCTACACCTTC	CASRSVGDLYGYTF
NA	TRBV5-1	TRBJ1-3	TRBD1	TGCGCCAGCAGCTTGGGGACAGGGGTCACTGGAAACACCATATATTTT	CASSLGTGVTGNTIYF
NA	TRBV5-1	TRBJ2-1	TRBD2	TGCGCCAGCAGCTTGGAAGGAGGACTAGCGGTATACAATGAGCAGTTCTTC	CASSLEGGLAVYNEQFF
NA	TRBV19	TRBJ1-1	TRBD1	TGTGCCAGTATGGACAGGGGTGGCACTGAAGCTTTCTTT	CASMDRGGTEAFF
NA	TRBV4-3	TRBJ2-3	NA	TGCGCCAGCAGCCACGTAGGAGCGGCGCAGGCTCCGCAGTATTTT	CASSHVGAAQAPQYF
NA	TRBV4-2	TRBJ2-1	NA	TGTGCCAGCAGCCGTGGGATGGGGCACAATGAGCAGTTCTTC	CASSRGMGHNEQFF
NA	TRBV5-1	TRBJ1-4	TRBD1	TGCGCCAGCAGCTCTACAGGGGGAACTAATGAAAAACTGTTTTTT	CASSSTGGTNEKLFF
NA	TRBV7-2	TRBJ2-2	TRBD2	TGTGCCAGCAGCTTAGTAGCGCGGGGGGCAGGTCTGTCCGGGGAGCTGTTTTTT	CASSLVARGAGLSGELFF
once	TRBV23-1	TRBJ1-1	NA	TGCGCCAAAGGGGAGAGTCTTACTTCTGAAGCTTTCTTT	CAKGESLTSEAFF
NA	TRBV7-2	TRBJ2-7	TRBD2	TGTGCCAGCAGCCAGCTTAGCGGGGGGTCCTACGAGCAGTACTTC	CASSQLSGGSYEQYF
NA	TRBV13	TRBJ2-2	NA	TGTGCCAGCAGCCTAACCCTGACTAGTCCCGGGGAGCTGTTTTTT	CASSLTLTSPGELFF
once	TRBV7-8	TRBJ1-4	NA	TGTGCCAGCAGCTTAGAGGACGGCCCTAATGAAAAACTGTTTTTT	CASSLEDGPNEKLFF
NA	TRBV19	TRBJ2-2	TRBD1	TGTGCCAGTAGAAACCGCACAGGGGACACCGGGGAGCTGTTTTTT	CASRNRTGDTGELFF
NA	TRBV11-2	TRBJ1-2	NA	TGTGCCAGCAGCTTAGTCGCCGGGGTTCATGGCTACACCTTC	CASSLVAGVHGYTF
NA	TRBV11-2	TRBJ2-7	NA	TGTGCCAGCAGCTTAGGGACAGCCATCTCCTACGAGCAGTACTTC	CASSLGTAISYEQYF
NA	TRBV5-1	TRBJ2-7	NA	TGCGCCAGCAGCTTGCGGGGAATTGAAGCCTACGAGCAGTACTTC	CASSLRGIEAYEQYF
NA	TRBV6-1	TRBJ1-2	NA	TGTGCCAGCAGTGAGGGAGGGATCTATGGCTACACCTTC	CASSEGGIYGYTF
NA	TRBV2	TRBJ1-5	NA	TGTGCCAGCAGTGGGCAGACAGAAGATCAGCCCCAGCATTTT	CASSGQTEDQPQHF
NA	TRBV14	TRBJ2-7	NA	TGTGCCAGCAGCCAAGCGCGGGACTACGAGCAGTACTTC	CASSQARDYEQYF
NA	TRBV5-4	TRBJ2-3	TRBD2	TGTGCCAGCACCCGGACTAGCGGGGAGACAGATACGCAGTATTTT	CASTRTSGETDTQYF